One sample yielded the 29 T cell receptor beta chains listed below, sequenced in a study of cytomegalovirus exposure and HLA in healthy donors. Generated by immunoSEQ multiplex PCR, the TCRdb table keeps only in-frame clones and is missing some. The data show some 120,000 clones, 89% seen once. The material sequenced was PBMCs. The receptors were gathered from a woman between 18 and 29 years old in good health and CMV-seronegative.

V gene TRBV9 combines with J gene TRBJ1-4, with D tentatively TRBD1 (5 bases). The CDR3 consists of 15 residues. Trimming left V 9 bases short and J 7 bases short, with 22 bases between. Germline V gene data show CDR1 as SGDLS and CDR2 as YYNGEE. The CDR3 coding sequence is TGTGCCATCCCATCCACAGGAAGCCCGAGTGAAAAACTGTTTTTT. Translating gives CAIPSTGSPSEKLFF.

This clone was found once. This chain connects TRBV30 to TRBJ2-7; TRBD2 aligns across 8 bases. Per the germline V gene, CDR1 is GTSNPN and CDR2 is SVGIG (reference sequence). The CDR3 is 13 amino acids. The V gene end was trimmed by 0 bases and the J gene end by 3 bases; junction bases not matched to a gene: 1. The CDR3, as DNA: TGTGCCTGGAGTGTAGGGACTAGCTACGAGCAGTACGTC. It encodes CAWSVGTSYEQYV.

This chain connects TRBV7-2 to TRBJ1-2, with D uncertain. Trimming shortened V by 3 bases and J by 8 bases, and 16 bases separated the two germline ends. This CDR3 has 14 amino acids. CDR1 and CDR2 from the germline V gene are SGHTA and FQGNSA. CDR3 sequence reads: CASSLIRTTRGYTF. The CDR3 DNA follows: TGTGCCAGCAGCTTGATACGGACTACACGGGGCTACACCTTC. The whole variable domain, remainder taken from reference TRBV7-2 and TRBJ1-2, is GAGVSQSPSNKVTEKGKDVELRCDPISGHTALYWYRQSLGQGLEFLIYFQGNSAPDKSGLPSDRFSAERTGGSVSTLTIQRTQQEDSAVYLCASSLIRTTRGYTFGSGTRLTVV.

This chain links TRBV6-5 with TRBJ1-5; TRBD1 matches 8 bases. With 6 bases clipped from V and 3 bases from J, the junction kept 7 bases outside the gene matches. Germline V lookup: CDR1 MNHEY, CDR2 SVGAGI. The CDR3 consists of 15 residues. CDR3: CASRFDRGTNQPQHF. The DNA of the CDR3 is TGTGCCAGCAGATTTGACAGGGGCACCAATCAGCCCCAGCATTTT.

The chain combines TRBV11-2 with TRBJ1-1, with D possibly being TRBD1 (6 bases). The germline CDR1 and CDR2 sequences are SGHAT and FQNNGV. V was cut by 2 bases and J by 5 bases, with 9 bases left in between. The length of the CDR3 is 13 residues. The CDR3 coding sequence is TGTGCCAGCAGCTTACAGGGGATAACTGAAGCTTTCTTT. Its protein product is CASSLQGITEAFF.

The V and J genes are TRBV30 and TRBJ2-1; 10 nucleotides align to TRBD2. This CDR3 has 10 residues. Germline loops: CDR1 GTSNPN, CDR2 SVGIG (reference sequence). V gave up 7 bases and J gave up 12 bases; unmatched junction bases: 3. Here the CDR3 DNA reads TGTGCCTCGCAGCGGGGGGGGCAGTTCTTC. Translation: CASQRGGQFF. The full variable domain, its missing parts supplied by reference TRBV30 and TRBJ2-1, is SQTIHQWPATLVQPVGSPLSLECTVEGTSNPNLYWYRQAAGRGLQLLFYSVGIGQISSEVPQNLSASRPQDRQFILSSKKLLLSDSGFYLCASQRGGQFFGPGTRLTVL.

The chain uses TRBV9 and TRBJ2-1, with D unclear. CDR3 size: 12 residues. Trimming shortened V by 3 bases and J by 7 bases, and 8 bases separated the two germline ends. Germline V gene lookup returns CDR1 SGDLS and CDR2 YYNGEE. CDR3 amino acids: CASSATENEQFF. The CDR3, as DNA: TGTGCCAGCAGCGCCACGGAGAATGAGCAGTTCTTC.

V is TRBV19 and J is TRBJ1-1; D possibly corresponds to TRBD1 (6 bases). CDR1 and CDR2 from the germline V gene are LNHDA and SQIVND (reference sequence). CDR3 length: 17 amino acids. Trimming shortened V by 8 bases and J by 0 bases, and 22 bases separated the two germline ends. The CDR3 bases are TGTGCCAGTCGATTATTAACAGGGCCAAAGATGAACACTGAAGCTTTCTTT. It yields the protein CASRLLTGPKMNTEAFF.

This clone occurred once. The chain employs TRBV6-5 and TRBJ2-7; 8 bases fit TRBD1. After removal of 0 bases from V and 7 bases from J, the junction contained 5 bases not matched to a gene. This CDR3 is 14 amino acids long. CDR1 is MNHEY, CDR2 SVGAGI, per germline. The CDR3 protein is CASSYSQGAGEQYV. CDR3 DNA: TGTGCCAGCAGTTACTCCCAGGGGGCGGGTGAGCAGTACGTC.

This chain joins TRBV28 and TRBJ1-2; D is possibly TRBD1 (5 bases). Germline V gene lookup returns CDR1 MDHEN and CDR2 SYDVKM. Trimming removed 11 bases from V and 10 bases from J, with 23 bases in between. The CDR3 has 13 amino acids. DNA for the CDR3: TGTGCCTCCACGGGGGAAATGTGGCTTGACTACACCTTC. It codes for CASTGEMWLDYTF.

This rearrangement joins TRBV28 to TRBJ1-1, with a possible D match to TRBD1 (6 bases). Germline CDR1 reads MDHEN; CDR2 reads SYDVKM. The CDR3 is 18 amino acids. Trimming shortened V by 7 bases and J by 0 bases, and 24 bases separated the two germline ends. CDR3 sequence: CASNVIGSGQSMNTEAFF. The CDR3 coding sequence is TGTGCCAGCAATGTGATCGGGTCGGGACAATCTATGAACACTGAAGCTTTCTTT.

The chain is built from TRBV28 and TRBJ2-2, with 7 bases aligning to TRBD1. This CDR3 has 15 amino acids. Looked up from germline, CDR1 is MDHEN and CDR2 is SYDVKM. Trimming removed 7 bases from V and 2 bases from J; junction bases left unmatched: 7. CDR3 bases: TGTGCCAGCAAAGAAGGGGGCTTAAACACCGGGGAGCTGTTTTTT. Its protein product is CASKEGGLNTGELFF.

This clone has more than one count but fewer than ten. The chain couples TRBV19 to TRBJ2-7, with 10 bases aligning to TRBD2. CDR1 is LNHDA, CDR2 SQIVND, per germline (reference sequence). Unmatched junction bases numbered 3, after V lost 6 bases and J lost 1 base. The CDR3 spans 14 residues. The CDR3 reads CASRSGRGSYEQYF. CDR3 nucleotides: TGTGCCAGTAGGAGCGGGAGGGGATCCTACGAGCAGTACTTC.

The chain has TRBV19 and TRBJ1-2; D gene unclear. This CDR3 comprises 13 residues. Trimming pared 0 bases from V and 4 bases from J, leaving 6 bases between. Germline V gene sequence: CDR1 LNHDA, CDR2 SQIVND (reference sequence). CDR3 DNA sequence: TGTGCCAGTAGTATAGAACTTGCCTATGGCTACACCTTC. Translation: CASSIELAYGYTF.

As DNA, the CDR3 is TGTGCCAGCAGCGTAGAGTGGCAGGCCGGAAACACCATATATTTT. Residues: CASSVEWQAGNTIYF. The chain recombines TRBV9 with TRBJ1-3; D is unresolved. The CDR3 runs 15 residues. Trimming removed 0 bases from V and 4 bases from J, with 11 bases in between. Germline V CDR1 and CDR2: SGDLS, YYNGEE.

Turning to this clone: One junction end does not reproduce the germline sequence, and a read error may be involved. V and J are TRBV4-3 and TRBJ2-7; 8 bases line up with TRBD1. The V gene's germline CDR1 is LGHNA and CDR2 YSLEER. CDR3 length: 15 amino acids. The CDR3 loop is CVSSPDRGHSYEQYF. As DNA, the CDR3 is TGCGTCAGCAGCCCAGACAGGGGCCACTCCTACGAGCAGTACTTC.

The J gene is TRBJ1-3, the V gene TRBV5-1, with D hard to call. This CDR3 contains 14 residues. Germline CDR1 is SGHRS and CDR2 is YFSETQ. Trimming stripped 4 bases from V and 3 bases from J, with 11 bases between. The CDR3 DNA is TGCGCCAGCAGCCTGAAAATGAGTGGAAACACCATATATTTT. This translates into CASSLKMSGNTIYF.

The chain uses TRBV5-1 and TRBJ1-6; TRBD1 matches 7 bases. This CDR3 is 15 amino acids long. CDR1 and CDR2 (germline): SGHRS, YFSETQ. Trimming at V came to 7 bases and at J to 5 bases, leaving 9 bases not matched to a gene. CDR3 amino acids: CASAPLGTDNSPLHF. CDR3 coding DNA: TGCGCCAGCGCCCCGCTCGGGACAGATAATTCACCCCTCCACTTT.

The chain links TRBV28 to TRBJ2-7; perhaps TRBD1 as D (5 bases). There are 14 residues in the CDR3. Germline V gives CDR1 MDHEN, CDR2 SYDVKM. V shed 2 bases and J shed 6 bases, with 14 bases lying between them. The CDR3 spells CASSLGARDVEQYF. The CDR3 bases are TGTGCCAGCAGTTTAGGCGCCAGGGATGTCGAGCAGTACTTC.

The rearrangement links TRBV25-1 to TRBJ1-2; D may be TRBD1 (6 bases). The V gene lost 1 base and the J gene lost 4 bases, with 16 bases spanning the gap. There are 16 residues in the CDR3. Germline-derived CDR1 and CDR2 are MGHDK and SYGVNS. DNA of the CDR3: TGTGCCAGCAGTGAATCCAACAGGGTGAATGGCTATGGCTACACCTTC. Protein product: CASSESNRVNGYGYTF.

The CDR3 reads CASSLRTGIAYEQYF. CDR3 coding DNA: TGTGCCAGCAGCTTAAGGACAGGGATTGCCTACGAGCAGTACTTC. The rearrangement joins TRBV7-9 to TRBJ2-7; 8 positions agree with TRBD1. The length of the CDR3 is 15 residues. Germline CDR1 and CDR2: SEHNR and FQNEAQ (reference sequence). J was trimmed by 2 bases and V by 2 bases; bases with no gene match: 5. Full variable domain (remainder filled in from reference TRBV7-9 and TRBJ2-7): DTGVSQNPRHKITKRGQNVTFRCDPISEHNRLYWYRQTLGQGPEFLTYFQNEAQLEKSRLLSDRFSAERPKGSFSTLEIQRTEQGDSAMYLCASSLRTGIAYEQYFGPGTRLTVT.

This rearrangement joins TRBV7-2 to TRBJ2-3; tentatively, D is TRBD2 (5 bases). CDR3 size: 13 residues. With 2 bases removed from V and 5 bases from J, the gap between germline ends came to 8 bases. CDR1 and CDR2 (germline): SGHTA, FQGNSA. CDR3 coding DNA: TGTGCCAGCAGCTTAATGCGGGTAGATACGCAGTATTTT. The encoded protein is CASSLMRVDTQYF.

The chain combines TRBV28 with TRBJ1-5; 9 bases agree with TRBD1. CDR1 and CDR2 (germline): MDHEN, SYDVKM. This CDR3 has 15 residues. Trimming cost V 5 bases and J 4 bases; bases outside gene matches: 6. For the CDR3, the DNA is TGTGCCAGCAGTCCTCCCGGGACAGGGAATCAGCCCCAGCATTTT. Translation gives CASSPPGTGNQPQHF.

This clone was seen only once. This sequence joins TRBV6-5 and TRBJ1-2; 9 nucleotides agree with TRBD1. Per germline, CDR1 MNHEY and CDR2 SVGAGI. The CDR3 covers 13 residues. V lost 6 bases and J lost 8; bases outside the gene matches: 7. DNA for the CDR3: TGTGCCAGCAGCGCCACAGGGGGCTACGGCTACACCTTC. Amino acid sequence: CASSATGGYGYTF.

The chain uses TRBV6-6 and TRBJ2-1; TRBD2 matches at 9 bases. Unmatched junction bases numbered 14, after V lost 6 bases and J lost 8 bases. Germline lookup yields CDR1 MNHNY and CDR2 SVGAGI (reference sequence). The CDR3 runs 16 residues. The CDR3 region is CASSPRGRGGEDEQFF. Here the CDR3 DNA reads TGTGCCAGCAGCCCAAGAGGGCGGGGGGGCGAGGATGAGCAGTTCTTC.

V is TRBV28 and J is TRBJ2-1, with 7 bases lining up with TRBD1. J lost 0 bases, V lost 2 bases, and 7 bases had no gene match. CDR3 length: 17 amino acids. Germline V CDR1 and CDR2: MDHEN, SYDVKM. CDR3: CASSLDRPGGSYNEQFF. The CDR3 DNA reads TGTGCCAGCAGTTTAGACCGCCCAGGGGGCTCCTACAATGAGCAGTTCTTC.

The chain employs TRBV19 and TRBJ1-2, with D tentatively TRBD1 (5 bases). With 5 bases removed from V and 5 bases from J, the gap between germline ends came to 18 bases. Germline lookup yields CDR1 LNHDA and CDR2 SQIVND (reference sequence). This CDR3 comprises 15 residues. The CDR3 coding sequence is TGTGCCAGTAGTCCAAACGGACAAAGCTCTTATGGCTACACCTTC. Translated, it gives CASSPNGQSSYGYTF.

This sequence joins TRBV7-9 and TRBJ2-3; a possible D gene is TRBD1 (6 bases). CDR3 length: 14 residues. The V and J ends lost 5 bases and 4 bases respectively, with 13 bases between them. Germline values: CDR1 SEHNR, CDR2 FQNEAQ (reference sequence). CDR3 protein: CASSISTGADTQYF. CDR3 in DNA: TGTGCCAGCAGCATATCGACAGGCGCAGATACGCAGTATTTT.

The chain carries TRBV4-3 and TRBJ1-1; D may be TRBD1 (5 bases). The CDR3 spans 16 residues. Germline CDR1 LGHNA, CDR2 YSLEER. The V end was cut by 2 bases, the J end by 0 bases, with 13 bases between. This CDR3 is CASSQYLGALNTEAFF. CDR3 coding DNA: TGCGCCAGCAGCCAATACCTAGGGGCACTGAACACTGAAGCTTTCTTT.